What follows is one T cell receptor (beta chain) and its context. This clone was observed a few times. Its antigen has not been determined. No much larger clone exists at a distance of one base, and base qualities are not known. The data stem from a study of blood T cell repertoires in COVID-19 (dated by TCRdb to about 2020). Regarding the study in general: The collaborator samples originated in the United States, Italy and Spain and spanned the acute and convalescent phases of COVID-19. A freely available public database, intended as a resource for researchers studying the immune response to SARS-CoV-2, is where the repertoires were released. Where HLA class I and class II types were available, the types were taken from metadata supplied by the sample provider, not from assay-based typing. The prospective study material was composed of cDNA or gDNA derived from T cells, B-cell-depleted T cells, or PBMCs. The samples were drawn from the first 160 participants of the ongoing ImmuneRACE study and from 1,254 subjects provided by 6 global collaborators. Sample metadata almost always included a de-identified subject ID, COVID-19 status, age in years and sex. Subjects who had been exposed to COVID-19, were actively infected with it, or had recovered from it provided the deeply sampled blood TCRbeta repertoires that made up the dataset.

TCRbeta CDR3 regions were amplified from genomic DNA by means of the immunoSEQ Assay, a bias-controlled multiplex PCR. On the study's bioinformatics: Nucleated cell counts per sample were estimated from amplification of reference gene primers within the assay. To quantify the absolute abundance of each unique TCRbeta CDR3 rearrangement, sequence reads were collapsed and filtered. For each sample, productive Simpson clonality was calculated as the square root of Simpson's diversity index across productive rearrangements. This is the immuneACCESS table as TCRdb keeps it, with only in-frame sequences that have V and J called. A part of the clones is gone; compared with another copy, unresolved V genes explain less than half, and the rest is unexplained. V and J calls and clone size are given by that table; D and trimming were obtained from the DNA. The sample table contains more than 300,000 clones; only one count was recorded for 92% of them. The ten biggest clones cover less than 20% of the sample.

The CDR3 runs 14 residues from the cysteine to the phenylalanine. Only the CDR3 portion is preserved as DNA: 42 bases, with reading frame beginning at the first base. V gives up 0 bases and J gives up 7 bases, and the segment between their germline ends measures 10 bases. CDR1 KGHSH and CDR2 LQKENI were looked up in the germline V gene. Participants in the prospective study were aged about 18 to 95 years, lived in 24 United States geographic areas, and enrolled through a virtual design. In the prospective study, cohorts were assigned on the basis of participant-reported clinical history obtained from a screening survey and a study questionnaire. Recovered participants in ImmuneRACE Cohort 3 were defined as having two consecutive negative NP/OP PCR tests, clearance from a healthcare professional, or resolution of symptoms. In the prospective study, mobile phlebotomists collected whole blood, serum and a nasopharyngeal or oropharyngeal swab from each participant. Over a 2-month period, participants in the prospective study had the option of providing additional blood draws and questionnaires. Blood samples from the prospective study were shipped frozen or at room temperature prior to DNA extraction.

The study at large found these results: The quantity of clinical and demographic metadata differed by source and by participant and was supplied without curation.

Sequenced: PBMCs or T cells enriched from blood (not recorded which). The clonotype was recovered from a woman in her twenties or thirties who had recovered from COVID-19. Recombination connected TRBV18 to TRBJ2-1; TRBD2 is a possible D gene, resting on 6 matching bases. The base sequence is TGTGCCAGCTCACCACCCTACGGGAGTAATGAGCAGTTCTTC. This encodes CASSPPYGSNEQFF.